These T cell receptor beta chains were read from a single sample in a study of blood T cells in healthy people across ages. TCRdb independently ran MiXCR on the 5' RACE reads; one entry per CDR3 protein. In the table there are approximately 850,000 distinct CDR3 sequences, 58% of which are singletons. Material: blood. The receptors here all came from a young man in good health. The CDR3 runs from the conserved cysteine through the conserved F or W. A D gene is named only where the DNA matches it firmly. Clone size appears in some rows only: once, few, many, or a class for an expanded clone.

>.|TRBJ2-7|few|TRBV20-1
CSAQGGSSYEQYF
TGCAGTGCCCAAGGGGGAAGCTCCTACGAGCAGTACTTC
>.|TRBJ1-1|.|TRBV3-1
CARIGQTNKDSIMNTEAFF
TGTGCCAGAATCGGACAGACGAATAAGGATTCCATAATGAACACTGAAGCTTTCTTT
>.|TRBJ2-7|.|TRBV28
CASSVEGVNEQYF
TGTGCCAGCAGTGTGGAAGGGGTCAACGAGCAGTACTTC
>TRBD2|TRBJ2-7|few|TRBV27
CASSFGLAGDEQYF
TGTGCCAGCAGTTTTGGACTAGCGGGCGACGAGCAGTACTTC
>TRBD2|TRBJ2-3|.|TRBV27
CASRIVGGPGDTQYF
TGTGCCAGCAGGATAGTGGGAGGGCCGGGGGATACGCAGTATTTT
>.|TRBJ2-7|few|TRBV27
CASSRGLRRDEQYF
TGTGCCAGCAGTAGGGGACTGCGCAGGGACGAGCAGTACTTC
>.|TRBJ2-5|.|TRBV7-2
CASRREVVETQYF
TGTGCCAGCAGGAGAGAGGTAGTAGAGACCCAGTACTTC
>.|TRBJ1-4|few|TRBV19
CASRESTNEKLFF
TGTGCCAGTAGAGAGTCAACTAATGAAAAACTGTTTTTT
>TRBD1|TRBJ2-4|.|TRBV5-1
CASSSAKVYRGHLAKNIQYF
TGCGCCAGCAGCTCGGCCAAAGTTTACAGGGGCCATTTAGCCAAAAACATTCAGTACTTC
>.|TRBJ2-7|.|TRBV7-2
CASSRQGVAGGEQYF
TGTGCCAGCAGCCGACAGGGGGTAGCGGGAGGCGAGCAGTACTTC
>TRBD1|TRBJ2-3|.|TRBV5-5
CASSSTPTGKGDTQYF
TGTGCCAGCAGCTCTACACCGACAGGGAAGGGGGATACGCAGTATTTT